This T cell receptor (beta chain) comes out of a study of blood T cells in healthy people across ages. The use of a sample-barcoded 5' primer and a J-beta primer mix characterized a second PCR of roughly 7 to 12 cycles. TCRdb re-analysed the 5' RACE reads in MiXCR, keeping a single row per CDR3 protein. The sample lists 540,000 or so distinct CDR3 sequences; approximately 30% were seen once. There are many counts of this clonotype. Its antigen is still unknown. The study, taken as a whole, reports: TCR beta diversity correlated strongly with naive T cell percentage. Per million T cells, the diversity of TCR beta decreased roughly linearly as age advanced.

Samples had at least 7 million PBMCs isolated from them. Sequences were obtained from blood. The source is a woman in her 70s in good health.

The CDR3 nucleotides read TGTGCCAGCAGCGGACAGGGGGACACCGGGGAGCTGTTTTTT. Translation gives CASSGQGDTGELFF. The J gene is TRBJ2-2, the V gene TRBV7-3; 10 nucleotides align to TRBD1. Germline V lookup: CDR1 SGHTA, CDR2 FQGTGA. The CDR3 is made up of 14 amino acids. V dropped 5 bases and J dropped 3; count of bases not matched to a gene: 0.